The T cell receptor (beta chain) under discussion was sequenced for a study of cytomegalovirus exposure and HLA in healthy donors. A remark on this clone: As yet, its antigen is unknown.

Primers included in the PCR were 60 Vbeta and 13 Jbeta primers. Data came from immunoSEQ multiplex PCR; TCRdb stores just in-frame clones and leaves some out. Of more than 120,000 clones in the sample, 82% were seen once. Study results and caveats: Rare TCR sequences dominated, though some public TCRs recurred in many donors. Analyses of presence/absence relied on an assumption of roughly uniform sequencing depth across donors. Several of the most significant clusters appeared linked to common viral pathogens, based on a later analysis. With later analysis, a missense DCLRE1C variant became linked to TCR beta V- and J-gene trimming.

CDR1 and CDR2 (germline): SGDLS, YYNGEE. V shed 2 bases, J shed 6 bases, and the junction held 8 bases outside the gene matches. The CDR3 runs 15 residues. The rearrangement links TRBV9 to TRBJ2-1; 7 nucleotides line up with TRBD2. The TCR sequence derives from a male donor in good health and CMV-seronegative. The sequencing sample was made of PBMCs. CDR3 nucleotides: TGTGCCAGCAGCGTTCCTAGCGGAACCTTCAATGAGCAGTTCTTC. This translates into CASSVPSGTFNEQFF.